The rows below give T cell receptor beta chains drawn from one sample of a study of T cell responses to AZD1222 COVID-19 vaccine. TCRdb's table, derived via immunoSEQ multiplex PCR, lists solely in-frame clones and lacks some. Among about 140,000 clones listed, approximately 90% were seen once. Sample: peripheral blood, taken 28 days after the second AZD1222 dose. These receptors were taken from an adult who received the AZD1222 COVID-19 vaccine. Each CDR3 is given with its conserved first and last residue. The order of the fields is clone size, D gene, J gene, V gene, CDR3 DNA, CDR3 protein. D genes are given only for firm matches. Some rows have no size entry. The others give once, few or many, or a class for an expanded clone.

abundance: NA
d_gene: TRBD1
j_gene: TRBJ2-1
v_gene: TRBV11-2
CDR3nt: TGTGCCAGCAGCTCGAACAGGGGGCCCTACAATGAGCAGTTCTTC
CDR3aa: CASSSNRGPYNEQFF

abundance: NA
d_gene: TRBD1
j_gene: TRBJ2-7
v_gene: TRBV9
CDR3nt: TGTGCCAGCAGCGTAAAGGGACAGAACGGCGAGCAGTACTTC
CDR3aa: CASSVKGQNGEQYF

abundance: NA
d_gene: NA
j_gene: TRBJ2-7
v_gene: TRBV27
CDR3nt: TGTGCCAGCAGTTTGGTCCCCGGACAGAGGAGCTCCTACGAGCAGTACTTC
CDR3aa: CASSLVPGQRSSYEQYF

abundance: once
d_gene: NA
j_gene: TRBJ1-5
v_gene: TRBV4-1
CDR3nt: TGCGCCAGCAGCCAAGTTCCGGGACAAGGCAATCAGCCCCAGCATTTT
CDR3aa: CASSQVPGQGNQPQHF

abundance: NA
d_gene: NA
j_gene: TRBJ2-7
v_gene: TRBV12-3/TRBV12-4
CDR3nt: TGTGCCAGCAGTCCGGGGCCTGGAAACGAGCAGTACTTC
CDR3aa: CASSPGPGNEQYF

abundance: once
d_gene: NA
j_gene: TRBJ2-7
v_gene: TRBV5-1
CDR3nt: TGCGCCAGCAGCCTGGACGGACCCTACGAGCAGTACTTC
CDR3aa: CASSLDGPYEQYF

abundance: NA
d_gene: NA
j_gene: TRBJ2-3
v_gene: TRBV5-6
CDR3nt: TGTGCCAGCAGCTTTTTTCCGGGCCTGGGGACAGATACGCAGTATTTT
CDR3aa: CASSFFPGLGTDTQYF

abundance: NA
d_gene: NA
j_gene: TRBJ1-1
v_gene: TRBV20-1
CDR3nt: TGCAGTGCGGGGGACACTGAAGCTTTCTTT
CDR3aa: CSAGDTEAFF

abundance: NA
d_gene: NA
j_gene: TRBJ1-2
v_gene: TRBV19
CDR3nt: TGTGCCAGTAGTATTTCGCTAGCTAACTATGGCTACACCTTC
CDR3aa: CASSISLANYGYTF

abundance: NA
d_gene: TRBD1
j_gene: TRBJ1-2
v_gene: TRBV19
CDR3nt: TGTGCCAGTAGTAGAGGACAGGGCTTCTATGGCTACACCTTC
CDR3aa: CASSRGQGFYGYTF

abundance: few
d_gene: NA
j_gene: TRBJ1-4
v_gene: TRBV6-5
CDR3nt: TGTGCCAGCAGTTACTCATGGGGGGATGAAAAACTGTTTTTT
CDR3aa: CASSYSWGDEKLFF

abundance: NA
d_gene: NA
j_gene: TRBJ1-3
v_gene: TRBV5-1
CDR3nt: TGCGCCAGCAGCCAAGGACGGGCGGACTCTGGAAACACCATATATTTT
CDR3aa: CASSQGRADSGNTIYF

abundance: once
d_gene: NA
j_gene: TRBJ1-1
v_gene: TRBV2
CDR3nt: TGTGCCAGCAGTCCCAGAGGCACTGAAGCTTTCTTT
CDR3aa: CASSPRGTEAFF

abundance: NA
d_gene: NA
j_gene: TRBJ1-2
v_gene: TRBV20-1
CDR3nt: TGCAGTGCTAGTACAGGAACTAACTATGGCTACACCTTC
CDR3aa: CSASTGTNYGYTF

abundance: NA
d_gene: TRBD1
j_gene: TRBJ1-2
v_gene: TRBV7-2
CDR3nt: TGTGCCAGCAGTTACACGAAGGGGGCCTCCTATGGCTACACCTTC
CDR3aa: CASSYTKGASYGYTF

abundance: once
d_gene: NA
j_gene: TRBJ2-5
v_gene: TRBV4-1
CDR3nt: TGCGCCAGCAGCCAAGATAGAGAGCGAGAGACCCAGTACTTC
CDR3aa: CASSQDRERETQYF

abundance: NA
d_gene: NA
j_gene: TRBJ1-3
v_gene: TRBV18
CDR3nt: TGTGCCAGCTCACCACGAATAGATAACTCTGGAAACACCATATATTTT
CDR3aa: CASSPRIDNSGNTIYF

abundance: NA
d_gene: NA
j_gene: TRBJ2-5
v_gene: TRBV20-1
CDR3nt: TGCAGTGCTTCCCTAAGCGAGACCCAGTACTTC
CDR3aa: CSASLSETQYF

abundance: NA
d_gene: NA
j_gene: TRBJ1-5
v_gene: TRBV4-1
CDR3nt: TGCGCCAGCAGCCAAGATCCCCAGGGGAGCAATCAGCCCCAGCATTTT
CDR3aa: CASSQDPQGSNQPQHF

abundance: NA
d_gene: NA
j_gene: TRBJ2-1
v_gene: TRBV7-9
CDR3nt: TGTGCCAGCAGCATTACGTCCCCCCTCAATGAGCAGTTCTTC
CDR3aa: CASSITSPLNEQFF

abundance: NA
d_gene: NA
j_gene: TRBJ2-7
v_gene: TRBV21-1
CDR3nt: NA
CDR3aa: CAGPRWGKGIYEQYF

abundance: NA
d_gene: NA
j_gene: TRBJ1-3
v_gene: TRBV9
CDR3nt: TGTGCCAGCAGCGTAGCAGGGGGAAACACCATATATTTT
CDR3aa: CASSVAGGNTIYF

abundance: once
d_gene: TRBD1
j_gene: TRBJ1-5
v_gene: TRBV7-8
CDR3nt: TGTGCCAGCAGCCTCACAGGGGGTGCGGGTCAGCCCCAGCATTTT
CDR3aa: CASSLTGGAGQPQHF

abundance: NA
d_gene: TRBD1
j_gene: TRBJ1-3
v_gene: TRBV7-2
CDR3nt: TGTGCCAGCAGCTTAATACAGGGGGGGACTGGAAACACCATATATTTT
CDR3aa: CASSLIQGGTGNTIYF

abundance: NA
d_gene: NA
j_gene: TRBJ2-7
v_gene: TRBV11-3
CDR3nt: TGTGCCAGCAGCTCCGGGACGGGTTTCTACGAGCAGTACTTC
CDR3aa: CASSSGTGFYEQYF

abundance: NA
d_gene: NA
j_gene: TRBJ2-1
v_gene: TRBV7-6
CDR3nt: TGTGCCAGCAGCTTCCCACCTTCGGGGAGACTCAATGAGCAGTTCTTC
CDR3aa: CASSFPPSGRLNEQFF